The rows below give T cell receptor beta chains drawn from one sample of a study of PD-L1 blockade in urothelial cancer. Some clones are missing from TCRdb's copy, which holds only in-frame ones; the method was immunoSEQ multiplex PCR. The repertoire holds about 110,000 clones, approximately 90% seen once, with approximately 3.8% in the top ten. The sample was PBMCs, taken around atezolizumab (anti-PD-L1) treatment. The receptors were sampled from a man aged 55 to 70 with urothelial cancer. CDR3s include the opening cysteine and the closing phenylalanine or tryptophan. A D gene is named only where the DNA matches it firmly. A row's size may be missing; if present it is once, few, many or a size class.

j_call clone_size d_call v_call cdr3_nt cdr3_aa
TRBJ2-3 NA TRBD2 TRBV7-3 TGTGCCAGCAGCCGAGGGACTAGCGGGGGGGCCTCAGATACGCAGTATTTT CASSRGTSGGASDTQYF
TRBJ2-2 NA TRBD2 TRBV5-5 TGTGCCAGCAGCTTGGGAGCGGGAGGCCCGAACACCGGGGAGCTGTTTTTT CASSLGAGGPNTGELFF
TRBJ2-5 NA NA TRBV5-1 TGCGCCAGCAGCTTGACTGGGCCACAAGAGACCCAGTACTTC CASSLTGPQETQYF
TRBJ2-1 NA NA TRBV18 TGTGCCAGCTCACCAAAGGACAACTCCTACAATGAGCAGTTCTTC CASSPKDNSYNEQFF
TRBJ1-1 NA NA TRBV11-3 TGTGCCAGCTCGGGGGGGACTGAAGCTTTCTTT CASSGGTEAFF
TRBJ2-1 NA NA TRBV25-1 TGTGCCAGCAGATGGAGCTTGGGGGCCCTTCTGGTTAATGAGCAGTTCTTC CASRWSLGALLVNEQFF
TRBJ1-1 NA NA TRBV30 TGTGCCTGGAGTGTACGGAACAGAGAGAACACTGAAGCTTTCTTT CAWSVRNRENTEAFF
TRBJ2-5 NA NA TRBV2 TGTGCCAGCAGTGAACCCTCGGGTGCCAAAGGGACCCAGTACTTC CASSEPSGAKGTQYF
TRBJ2-2 once TRBD1 TRBV11-2 TGTGCCAGCAGCGGGACAGTGGGAACCGGGGAGCTGTTTTTT CASSGTVGTGELFF
TRBJ2-3 NA NA TRBV30 TGTGCCTGGAGTGTATGGGGGGGCACAGATACGCAGTATTTT CAWSVWGGTDTQYF
TRBJ1-5 NA NA TRBV4-2 TGTGCCAGCAGCCAAGAACGCGGGCTTAGCAATCAGCCCCAGCATTTT CASSQERGLSNQPQHF
TRBJ2-7 NA NA TRBV20-1 TGCAGTGCTAGTAGCGCGTACGAGCAGTACTTC CSASSAYEQYF
TRBJ1-3 NA NA TRBV10-3 TGTGCCACTGGACATCCGGGAAACACCATATATTTT CATGHPGNTIYF
TRBJ2-7 NA NA TRBV5-5 TGTGCCAGCAGCTTGTTAGCCAGCTACGAGCAGTACTTC CASSLLASYEQYF
TRBJ2-5 NA NA TRBV4-2 TGTGCCAGCAGCCACAACGCGGGACAGCCCCAAGAGACCCAGTACTTC CASSHNAGQPQETQYF
TRBJ2-7 NA NA TRBV11-2 TGTGCCAGCAGCTTAGGGGCCTACTACGAGCAGTACTTC CASSLGAYYEQYF
TRBJ2-7 NA NA TRBV4-3 TGCGCCAGCAGCCAAGATTATAACGAGGGTTACGAGCAGTACTTC CASSQDYNEGYEQYF
TRBJ2-7 NA TRBD1 TRBV9 TGTGCCAGCAGCGTGGGGACCTCGGGACAGACATACGAGCAGTACTTC CASSVGTSGQTYEQYF
TRBJ2-2 NA NA TRBV9 TGTGCCAGCAGCGCGGGACTGAACACCGGGGAGCTGTTTTTT CASSAGLNTGELFF
TRBJ1-1 NA NA TRBV5-1 TGCGCCAGCGTAGGGAGTCCCCCGAACACTGAAGCTTTCTTT CASVGSPPNTEAFF
TRBJ2-3 NA NA TRBV4-1 TGCGCCAGCAGCCCCGGGGTGGATACGCAGTATTTT CASSPGVDTQYF
TRBJ1-4 NA NA TRBV15 TGTGCCACCAGCAGAGCCACAGGTATTGAAAAACTGTTTTTT CATSRATGIEKLFF
TRBJ2-4 NA TRBD1 TRBV7-7 TGTGCCAGCAGCCTAAGGACAGGGTCGGCCAAAAACATTCAGTACTTC CASSLRTGSAKNIQYF
TRBJ2-7 NA TRBD2 TRBV7-2 TGTGCCAGCAGCTTAGATTGGACTAGCGGCTCCTACGAGCAGTACTTC CASSLDWTSGSYEQYF
TRBJ2-3 once TRBD2 TRBV14 TGTGCCAGCAGCCTCGGGACTAGTAGTCTGGCGCCAGATACGCAGTATTTT CASSLGTSSLAPDTQYF
TRBJ2-3 once NA TRBV5-1 TGCGCCAGCAGCTCACAGGGGAGGAGCACAGATACGCAGTATTTT CASSSQGRSTDTQYF
TRBJ2-7 NA TRBD2 TRBV7-2 TGTGCCAGCAGCTTATTAGCGGGGGCCGGGTACTACGAGCAGTACTTC CASSLLAGAGYYEQYF
TRBJ2-5 NA NA TRBV19 TGTGCCAGTAGTGCGGATCGGGATGAGGGCGAGACCCAGTACTTC CASSADRDEGETQYF
TRBJ1-2 NA NA TRBV6-1 TGTGCCAGCAGAGGCACCACGGGGTTTGGCGGCTACACCTTC CASRGTTGFGGYTF
TRBJ1-4 once NA TRBV9 TGTGCCAGCAGTAAAGGGGTGACATCAACTAATGAAAAACTGTTTTTT CASSKGVTSTNEKLFF
TRBJ1-5 NA NA TRBV28 TGTGCCAGCAGTCTCCGGACAGCTAGCAATCAGCCCCAGCATTTT CASSLRTASNQPQHF
TRBJ2-7 NA NA TRBV9 TGTGCCAGCAGCGTGGACAGCGGACTCTACGAGCAGTACTTC CASSVDSGLYEQYF
TRBJ2-5 NA TRBD2 TRBV10-3 TGTGCCATCAGCAGGACTAGCCCCCAAGAGACCCAGTACTTC CAISRTSPQETQYF